The sequence of this TCR beta chain was determined in a study of CXCR3-negative and CXCR3-positive naive CD8 T cells. Study outcomes and limitations: Comparison of naive cells showed more hydrophobic TRB CDR3s in CXCR3-positive than in CXCR3-negative naive cells.

The TRB cDNA libraries were prepared by 5' RACE with UMI labels. From the 5' RACE reads, TCRdb lists one entry per CDR3 protein and no DNA. Its table records 150,000 or so distinct CDR3 sequences. A CD45RO-CCR7+CD27+CD95- profile was what naive CD8+ T cells displayed. Note on this clonotype: The antigen remains unidentified.

The sample was naive CXCR3+ CD8+ T cells from blood. Documented subset: CD45RO-CCR7+CD27+CD95- naive CD8+ T cells expressing CXCR3 (TNR3+). The sequence derives from a human donor in good health. Some clones in this sample may be carry-over from other donors' samples.

The CDR3 here is CASSFNTLETQYF. The chain has TRBV6-2 or TRBV6-3 and TRBJ2-5; the TCRdb D gene call, TRBD2, has no DNA to confirm it. In germline, CDR1 is MNHEY, CDR2 SVGEGT. CDR3 length equals 13 residues.